What follows are 30 T cell receptor beta chains derived from one specimen sequenced in a study of blood T cell repertoires in COVID-19. Assay: immunoSEQ multiplex PCR; the TCRdb copy retains only in-frame clones and omits some. The table lists 86,000 or so clones, approximately 89% of them singletons. Material for sequencing was peripheral blood. The source is a man aged 50-59 years with active or convalescent COVID-19.

V and J are TRBV5-1 and TRBJ2-1; 9 positions match TRBD1. CDR1 SGHRS and CDR2 YFSETQ come from the germline V gene. The length of the CDR3 is 14 residues. Unmatched junction bases numbered 3, after V lost 2 bases and J lost 6 bases. The CDR3 DNA is TGCGCCAGCAGCTTACAGGGGGCGGTCAATGAGCAGTTCTTC. Encoded protein: CASSLQGAVNEQFF.

Only one count was recorded for this clone. V usage is TRBV7-6 and J usage is TRBJ2-3; D ambiguous. V dropped 5 bases and J dropped 0 bases, with 24 bases sitting between them. This CDR3 is 19 amino acids long. CDR1 and CDR2 from the germline V gene are SGHVS and FNYEAQ. In DNA form, the CDR3 reads TGTGCCAGCAGCCGCCACAACACCGGAGCAGAGCCCAGCACAGATACGCAGTATTTT. Amino acid sequence: CASSRHNTGAEPSTDTQYF.

The chain uses TRBV24-1 and TRBJ1-5; D call uncertain. This CDR3 spans 14 amino acids. The V gene's germline CDR1 is KGHDR and CDR2 SFDVKD. Between the trimmed V and J ends, which lost 4 bases and 7 bases, there was a span of 13 bases. The CDR3 loop reads CATSDPMTGQPQHF. CDR3 sequence (DNA): TGTGCCACCAGTGACCCCATGACTGGGCAGCCCCAGCATTTT.

The J gene is TRBJ1-2, the V gene TRBV25-1; 12 bases are a match to TRBD1. Trimming at V came to 7 bases and at J to 7 bases, leaving 4 bases not matched to a gene. Germline values: CDR1 MGHDK, CDR2 SYGVNS. This CDR3 comprises 13 residues. The CDR3 region has the DNA TGTGCCAGCACCGGGACAGGGGGCTTTGGCTACACCTTC. It translates to CASTGTGGFGYTF.

V usage is TRBV29-1 and J usage is TRBJ2-2, with 7 bases identical to TRBD1. Germline values: CDR1 SQVTM, CDR2 ANQGSEA. Trimming removed 6 bases from V and 0 bases from J; junction bases left unmatched: 4. This CDR3 is built from 14 residues. The CDR3 protein is CSVTGTANTGELFF. For the CDR3, the DNA is TGCAGCGTCACCGGGACAGCGAACACCGGGGAGCTGTTTTTT.

This rearrangement joins TRBV18 to TRBJ1-1, with TRBD1 matching 8 bases. CDR3 size: 17 residues. V trimming: 1 base; J trimming: 0 bases; junction bases outside the gene matches: 7. Germline assignment: CDR1 KGHSH and CDR2 LQKENI. The CDR3 loop is CASSPRQGAPMNTEAFF. The DNA for the CDR3 is TGTGCCAGCTCACCACGCCAGGGGGCCCCTATGAACACTGAAGCTTTCTTT.

The chain links TRBV3-1 (or the pseudogene TRBV3-2) to TRBJ2-5, with 11 bases that match TRBD2. The CDR3 runs to 14 residues. CDR1 and CDR2 (germline): LGHDT, YNNKEL (reference sequence). With V trimmed by 8 bases and J by 4 bases, 6 bases remained unmatched. The CDR3: CASGSSGGAETQYF. The CDR3 DNA is TGTGCCAGCGGAAGTAGCGGGGGGGCAGAGACCCAGTACTTC.

J is TRBJ2-5 and V is TRBV18, with a weak D call TRBD2 (6 bases). V dropped 4 bases and J dropped 0 bases, with 6 bases sitting between them. CDR3 length equals 13 residues. Per germline, CDR1 KGHSH and CDR2 LQKENI. The CDR3 reads CASSLADQETQYF. The CDR3 nucleotides read TGTGCCAGCTCACTAGCGGACCAAGAGACCCAGTACTTC. The whole variable domain, filled in from reference TRBV18 and TRBJ2-5, reads NAGVMQNPRHLVRRRGQEARLRCSPMKGHSHVYWYRQLPEEGLKFMVYLQKENIIDESGMPKERFSAEFPKEGPSILRIQQVVRGDSAAYFCASSLADQETQYFGPGTRLLVL.

This clone has just a few counts. The chain is built from TRBV4-3 and TRBJ1-3; tentative D call: TRBD1 (5 bases). Germline values: CDR1 LGHNA, CDR2 YSLEER. CDR3 length equals 16 residues. V was pared by 4 bases and J by 0 bases, with 13 bases between. The CDR3 region is CASSPTTQGSGNTIYF. CDR3 DNA: TGCGCCAGCAGCCCGACAACCCAGGGCTCTGGAAACACCATATATTTT.

The chain joins TRBV7-9 to TRBJ1-2, with D maybe TRBD1 (5 bases). The length of the CDR3 is 16 residues. Trimming cost V 2 bases and J 1 base, with 14 bases left between them. Germline-derived CDR1 and CDR2 are SEHNR and FQNEAQ (reference sequence). CDR3 nucleotide sequence: TGTGCCAGCAGCTTATTGGCAGGGCCGATTAACTATGGCTACACCTTC. Encoded protein: CASSLLAGPINYGYTF.

The chain links TRBV4-2 to TRBJ1-4; TRBD1 aligns across 8 bases. The ends lost 3 bases at V and 8 bases at J; junction bases unmatched: 5. Germline CDR1 is LGHNA and CDR2 is YNFKEQ. CDR3 size: 14 residues. The CDR3 DNA follows: TGTGCCAGCAGCCATGGACAGGGCGGGGAAAAACTGTTTTTT. It codes for CASSHGQGGEKLFF.

This clone came up once. J is TRBJ2-3 and V is TRBV7-9; TRBD1 agrees at 9 bases. The CDR3 has 15 residues. The germline gives CDR1 SEHNR, CDR2 FQNEAQ (reference sequence). With V trimmed by 5 bases and J by 5 bases, 8 bases remained unmatched. CDR3 nucleotide sequence: TGTGCCAGCAGCCTTAAGGACAGGGGTGGAGATACGCAGTATTTT. Its protein product is CASSLKDRGGDTQYF.

This CDR3 reads CASSLEARGAYNSPLHF. The CDR3 DNA sequence: TGTGCCAGCAGCTTGGAGGCCAGGGGGGCGTATAATTCACCCCTCCACTTT. This chain connects TRBV5-6 to TRBJ1-6; 7 nucleotides match TRBD1. V lost 0 bases, J lost 4 bases, and 7 bases stayed unmatched. This CDR3 region has 17 residues. In germline, CDR1 is SGHDT, CDR2 YYEEEE.

The table lists this clone with a count of one. The chain employs TRBV24-1 and TRBJ2-4; tentative D call: TRBD1 (6 bases). CDR3 size: 19 residues. V was clipped by 3 bases and J by 0 bases, with 20 bases between them. Germline values: CDR1 KGHDR, CDR2 SFDVKD. The CDR3 DNA is TGTGCCACCAGTGATCTCCTGGACAGCGACTATCTAGCCAAAAACATTCAGTACTTC. Translation: CATSDLLDSDYLAKNIQYF.

This clone was found a few times. The chain joins TRBV24-1 to TRBJ1-2; D unclear. Per germline, CDR1 KGHDR and CDR2 SFDVKD. The V gene lost 5 bases and the J gene lost 6 bases, with 9 bases spanning the gap. The CDR3 is made up of 12 amino acids. The CDR3: CATSGAENGYTF. The CDR3 nucleotides are TGTGCCACCAGTGGGGCCGAGAATGGCTACACCTTC.

The chain employs TRBV3-1 (or the pseudogene TRBV3-2) and TRBJ2-7, with 9 bases identical to TRBD1. In germline, CDR1 is LGHDT, CDR2 YNNKEL (reference sequence). This CDR3 is 12 amino acids long. With V trimmed by 4 bases and J by 7 bases, 2 bases remained unmatched. The chain's CDR3 is CASSLGQGEQYV. The CDR3 region has the DNA TGTGCCAGCAGCCTTGGACAGGGGGAGCAGTACGTC.

The chain uses TRBV6-4 and TRBJ2-3; 14 bases match TRBD2. This CDR3 is 16 amino acids long. V trimming: 6 bases; J trimming: 0 bases; junction bases outside the gene matches: 2. Germline CDR1 and CDR2: MRHNA and SNTAGT. The CDR3 protein is CASSRLAGGSTDTQYF. Here the CDR3 DNA reads TGTGCCAGCAGCCGACTAGCGGGGGGGAGCACAGATACGCAGTATTTT.

The chain joins TRBV6-2 or TRBV6-3 to TRBJ2-3; TRBD2 matches at 7 bases. J lost 0 bases, V lost 4 bases, and 10 bases had no gene match. Germline values: CDR1 MNHEY, CDR2 SVGEGT. The CDR3 length is 17 residues. The CDR3 DNA follows: TGTGCCAGCAGTTCGCACGGCGGGGGAACTAGCACAGATACGCAGTATTTT. Amino acid sequence: CASSSHGGGTSTDTQYF.

The V call is TRBV19, the J call TRBJ1-3, with a weak D call TRBD1 (6 bases). CDR1 LNHDA and CDR2 SQIVND come from the germline V gene (reference sequence). The CDR3 runs 14 residues. The V and J ends lost 5 bases and 2 bases respectively, with 10 bases between them. CDR3: CASSQQGTGNTIYF. The CDR3 DNA follows: TGTGCCAGTAGTCAACAGGGTACTGGAAACACCATATATTTT.

The chain uses TRBV4-1 and TRBJ2-5; 15 bases are shared with TRBD2. V shed 2 bases, J shed 6 bases, and the junction held 4 bases outside the gene matches. CDR1 MGHRA and CDR2 YSYEKL come from the germline V gene. The CDR3 is 16 residues long. This CDR3 is CASSQTGLAGGQTQYF. CDR3 DNA sequence: TGCGCCAGCAGCCAAACGGGACTAGCGGGGGGTCAGACCCAGTACTTC.

The chain combines TRBV7-2 with TRBJ1-1, with 10 bases that match TRBD1. V trimming: 0 bases; J trimming: 1 base; junction bases outside the gene matches: 8. CDR1 SGHTA and CDR2 FQGNSA come from the germline V gene. The CDR3 contains 18 residues. The CDR3 reads CASSLAQTGGAKNTEAFF. The CDR3 DNA reads TGTGCCAGCAGCTTAGCGCAGACAGGGGGCGCAAAGAACACTGAAGCTTTCTTT.

The chain carries TRBV9 and TRBJ2-2; weak D call: TRBD1 (5 bases). The CDR3 is made up of 14 amino acids. V was clipped by 3 bases and J by 8 bases, with 14 bases between them. The germline gives CDR1 SGDLS, CDR2 YYNGEE. CDR3 bases: TGTGCCAGCAGCGAAAGGACACTCGGGGGGGAGCTGTTTTTT. Its protein product is CASSERTLGGELFF.

The chain joins TRBV3-1 (or the pseudogene TRBV3-2) to TRBJ1-1; TRBD1 is a possible D gene (5 bases). The CDR3 has 13 residues. The germline CDR1 and CDR2 sequences are LGHDT and YNNKEL (reference sequence). The V gene lost 5 bases and the J gene lost 4 bases, with 11 bases spanning the gap. The CDR3 is CASSSNGGTEAFF. The DNA for the CDR3 is TGTGCCAGCAGCTCCAACGGGGGCACTGAAGCTTTCTTT.

The chain carries TRBV5-1 and TRBJ1-1; no definite D call. CDR1 is SGHRS and CDR2 is YFSETQ in the germline V gene. This CDR3 spans 15 amino acids. V lost 0 bases, J lost 2 bases, and 11 bases lay in between. The CDR3 here is CASSLASSVNTEAFF. The CDR3 DNA reads TGCGCCAGCAGCTTGGCCTCATCGGTCAACACTGAAGCTTTCTTT.

The chain carries TRBV29-1 and TRBJ2-1; 11 positions match TRBD2. Germline CDR1 reads SQVTM; CDR2 reads ANQGSEA. J was trimmed by 6 bases and V by 7 bases; bases with no gene match: 8. CDR3 length equals 14 residues. CDR3 amino acids: CSGRLAGKINEQFF. In DNA, the CDR3 is TGCAGCGGCCGACTAGCGGGGAAGATCAATGAGCAGTTCTTC.

This clone was recorded a few times. The J gene is TRBJ1-1, the V gene TRBV28; D gene ambiguous. Germline-derived CDR1 and CDR2 are MDHEN and SYDVKM. This CDR3 region has 13 residues. The ends were cut back, 11 bases at V and 2 bases at J, with 15 bases in the middle. The DNA for the CDR3 is TGTGCCTCCTTGGGAGACCTTAACACTGAAGCTTTCTTT. Protein: CASLGDLNTEAFF.

V usage is TRBV7-2 and J usage is TRBJ2-1; the match to TRBD2 covers 7 bases. Germline V gives CDR1 SGHTA, CDR2 FQGNSA. Losses at the gene ends were 0 bases for V and 7 bases for J; bases not matched to a gene: 9. The CDR3 is 16 amino acids. CDR3 coding DNA: TGTGCCAGCAGCTTAGCGGAGCGGGGTCCGGGGAATGAGCAGTTCTTC. Translation gives CASSLAERGPGNEQFF.

This rearrangement joins TRBV5-8 to TRBJ2-3; the D gene is possibly TRBD1 (6 bases). Trimming removed 3 bases from V and 6 bases from J, with 20 bases in between. Germline V lookup: CDR1 SGHTS, CDR2 YDEGEE. CDR3 size: 16 residues. CDR3 DNA sequence: TGTGCCAGCAGCTCTGGACTCCCGAAGCAGGGGGATACGCAGTATTTT. This gives the protein CASSSGLPKQGDTQYF.

The gene calls are TRBV7-2 and TRBJ1-4; D call uncertain. V shed 2 bases and J shed 8 bases, with 9 bases lying between them. Per germline, CDR1 SGHTA and CDR2 FQGNSA. CDR3 length: 13 residues. CDR3: CASSLRVEEKLFF. For the CDR3, the DNA is TGTGCCAGCAGCTTAAGAGTAGAGGAAAAACTGTTTTTT.

This clone was seen a single time. CDR3 nucleotide sequence: TGTGCCACCAGCAGAGTCGGAGGGAACTATGGCTACACCTTC. It yields the protein CATSRVGGNYGYTF. The gene calls are TRBV15 and TRBJ1-2; D call uncertain. Germline V lookup: CDR1 LNHNV, CDR2 YYDKDF (reference sequence). Trimming stripped 1 base from V and 2 bases from J, with 8 bases between. The CDR3 runs to 14 residues.